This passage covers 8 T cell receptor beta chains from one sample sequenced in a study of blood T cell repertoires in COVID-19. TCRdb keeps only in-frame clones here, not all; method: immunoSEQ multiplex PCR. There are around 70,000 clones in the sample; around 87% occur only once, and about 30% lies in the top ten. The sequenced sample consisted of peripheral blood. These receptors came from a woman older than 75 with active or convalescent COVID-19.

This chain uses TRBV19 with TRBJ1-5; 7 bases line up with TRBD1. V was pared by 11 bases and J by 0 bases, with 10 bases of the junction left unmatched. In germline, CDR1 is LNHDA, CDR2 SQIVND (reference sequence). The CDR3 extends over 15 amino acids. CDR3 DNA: TGTGCCGGCAACAGGGGACCCTATAGCAATCAGCCCCAGCATTTT. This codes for CAGNRGPYSNQPQHF.

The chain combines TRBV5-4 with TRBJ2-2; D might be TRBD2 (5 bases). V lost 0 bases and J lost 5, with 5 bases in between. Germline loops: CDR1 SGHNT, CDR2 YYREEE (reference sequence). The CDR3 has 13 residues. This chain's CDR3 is CASSLAGTGELFF. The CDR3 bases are TGTGCCAGCAGCTTGGCGGGAACCGGGGAGCTGTTTTTT.

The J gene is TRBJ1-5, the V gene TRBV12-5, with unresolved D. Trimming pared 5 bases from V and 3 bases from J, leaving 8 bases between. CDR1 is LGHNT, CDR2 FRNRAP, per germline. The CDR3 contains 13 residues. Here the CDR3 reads CASGPSSNQPQHF. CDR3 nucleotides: TGTGCTAGTGGTCCCTCCTCCAATCAGCCCCAGCATTTT.

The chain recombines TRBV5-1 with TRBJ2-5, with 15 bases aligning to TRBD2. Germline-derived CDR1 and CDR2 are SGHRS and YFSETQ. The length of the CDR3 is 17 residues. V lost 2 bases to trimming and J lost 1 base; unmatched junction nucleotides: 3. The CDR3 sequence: CASSFGLAGGIQETQYF. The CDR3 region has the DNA TGCGCCAGCAGCTTCGGACTAGCGGGGGGGATCCAAGAGACCCAGTACTTC.

This CDR3 reads CASSLVYSPSTDTQYF. The CDR3 coding sequence is TGTGCCAGCAGCTTAGTTTACTCCCCTAGCACAGATACGCAGTATTTT. V gene TRBV7-3 combines with J gene TRBJ2-3; D gene unclear. CDR3 length: 16 amino acids. CDR1 SGHTA and CDR2 FQGTGA come from the germline V gene. V was trimmed by 2 bases and J by 0 bases, leaving 12 bases between them. Variable domain in full (rest from reference TRBV7-3 and TRBJ2-3): GAGVSQTPSNKVTEKGKYVELRCDPISGHTALYWYRQSLGQGPEFLIYFQGTGAADDSGLPNDRFFAVRPEGSVSTLKIQRTERGDSAVYLCASSLVYSPSTDTQYFGPGTRLTVL.

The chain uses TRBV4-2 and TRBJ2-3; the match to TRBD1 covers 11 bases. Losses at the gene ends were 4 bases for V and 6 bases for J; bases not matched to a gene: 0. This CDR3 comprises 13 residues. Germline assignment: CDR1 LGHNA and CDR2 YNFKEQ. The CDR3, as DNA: TGTGCCAGCAGCCGGGACAGGGGGGATACGCAGTATTTT. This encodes CASSRDRGDTQYF.

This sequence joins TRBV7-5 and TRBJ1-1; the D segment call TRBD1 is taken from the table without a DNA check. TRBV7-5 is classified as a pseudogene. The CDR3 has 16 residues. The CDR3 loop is CARSPGQLEIDTEAFF. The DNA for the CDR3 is TGTGCCAGAAGCCCGGGACAGCTTGAAATTGACACTGAAGCTTTCTTT.

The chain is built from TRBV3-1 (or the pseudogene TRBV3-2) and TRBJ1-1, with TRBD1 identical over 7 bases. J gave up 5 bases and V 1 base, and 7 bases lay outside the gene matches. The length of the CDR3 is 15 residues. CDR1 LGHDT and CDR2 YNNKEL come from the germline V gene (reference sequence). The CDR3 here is CASSQGARQGTEAFF. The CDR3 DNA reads TGTGCCAGCAGCCAAGGGGCACGACAGGGAACTGAAGCTTTCTTT.